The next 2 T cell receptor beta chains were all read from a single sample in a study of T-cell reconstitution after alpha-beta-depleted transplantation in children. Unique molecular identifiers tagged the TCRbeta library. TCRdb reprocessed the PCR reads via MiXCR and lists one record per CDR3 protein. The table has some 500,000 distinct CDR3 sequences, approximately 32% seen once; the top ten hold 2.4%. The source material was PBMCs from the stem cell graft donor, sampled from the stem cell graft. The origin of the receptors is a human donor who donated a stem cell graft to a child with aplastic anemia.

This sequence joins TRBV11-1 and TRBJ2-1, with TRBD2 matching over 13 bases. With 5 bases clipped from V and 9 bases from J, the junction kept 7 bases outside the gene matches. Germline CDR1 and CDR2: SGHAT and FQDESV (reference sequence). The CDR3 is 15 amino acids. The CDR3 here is CASSRGTSGVSEQFF. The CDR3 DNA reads TGTGCCAGCAGCCGAGGGACTAGCGGGGTGAGTGAGCAGTTCTTC.

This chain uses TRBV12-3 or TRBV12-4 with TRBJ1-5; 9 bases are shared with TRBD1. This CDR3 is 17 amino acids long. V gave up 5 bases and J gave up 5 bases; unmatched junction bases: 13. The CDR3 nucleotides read TGTGCCAGCAGTACGTCCCCGGGACAGGGCCCCCATCAGCCCCAGCATTTT. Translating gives CASSTSPGQGPHQPQHF.